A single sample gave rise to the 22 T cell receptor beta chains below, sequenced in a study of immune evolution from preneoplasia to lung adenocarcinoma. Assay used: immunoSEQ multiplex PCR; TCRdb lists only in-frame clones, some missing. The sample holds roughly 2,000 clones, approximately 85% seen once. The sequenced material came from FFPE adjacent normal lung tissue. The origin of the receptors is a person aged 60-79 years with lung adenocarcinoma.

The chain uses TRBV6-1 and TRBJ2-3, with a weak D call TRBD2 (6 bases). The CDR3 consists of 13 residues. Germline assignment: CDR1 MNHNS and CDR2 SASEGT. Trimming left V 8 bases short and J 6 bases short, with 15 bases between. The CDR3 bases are TGTGCCAGCGGGTTTCCAGGGAGGGATACGCAGTATTTT. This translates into CASGFPGRDTQYF.

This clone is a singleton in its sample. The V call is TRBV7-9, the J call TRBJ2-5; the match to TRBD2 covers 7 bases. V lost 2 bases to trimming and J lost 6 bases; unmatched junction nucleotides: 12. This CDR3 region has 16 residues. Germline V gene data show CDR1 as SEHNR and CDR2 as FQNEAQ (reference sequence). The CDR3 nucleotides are TGTGCCAGCAGCTTATTCGGGGGAGGGCCGCGGAAGACCCAGTACTTC. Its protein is CASSLFGGGPRKTQYF.

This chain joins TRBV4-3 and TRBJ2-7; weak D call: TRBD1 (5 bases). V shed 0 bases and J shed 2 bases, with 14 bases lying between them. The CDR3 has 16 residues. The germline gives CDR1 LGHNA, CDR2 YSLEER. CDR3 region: CASSQDLQGMAYEQYF. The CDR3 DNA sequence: TGCGCCAGCAGCCAAGATCTGCAGGGAATGGCCTACGAGCAGTACTTC.

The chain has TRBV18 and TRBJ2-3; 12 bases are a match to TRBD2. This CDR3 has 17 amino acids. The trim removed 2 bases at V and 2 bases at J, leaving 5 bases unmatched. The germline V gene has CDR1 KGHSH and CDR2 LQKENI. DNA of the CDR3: TGTGCCAGCTCACCAGTAGGACTAGCGGGATCCACAGATACGCAGTATTTT. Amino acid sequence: CASSPVGLAGSTDTQYF.

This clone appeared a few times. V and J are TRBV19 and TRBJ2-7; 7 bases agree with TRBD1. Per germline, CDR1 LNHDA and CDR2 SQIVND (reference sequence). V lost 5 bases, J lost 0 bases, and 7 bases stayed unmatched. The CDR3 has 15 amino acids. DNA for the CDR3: TGTGCCAGTAGTCCCATGGCAGGGGGCTCCTACGAGCAGTACTTC. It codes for CASSPMAGGSYEQYF.

The CDR3 spells CASSESRTGVHEQYF. In DNA form, the CDR3 reads TGTGCCAGCAGTGAAAGCAGGACAGGGGTCCACGAGCAGTACTTC. V gene TRBV6-1 combines with J gene TRBJ2-7; TRBD1 matches 9 bases. V trimming: 2 bases; J trimming: 5 bases; junction bases outside the gene matches: 7. Germline V gene data show CDR1 as MNHNS and CDR2 as SASEGT. The CDR3 is 15 residues long.

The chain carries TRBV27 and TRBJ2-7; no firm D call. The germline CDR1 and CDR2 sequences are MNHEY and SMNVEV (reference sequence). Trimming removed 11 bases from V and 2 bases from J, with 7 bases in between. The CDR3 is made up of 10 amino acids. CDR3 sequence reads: CAALPYEQYF. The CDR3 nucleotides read TGTGCCGCGCTCCCCTACGAGCAGTACTTC.

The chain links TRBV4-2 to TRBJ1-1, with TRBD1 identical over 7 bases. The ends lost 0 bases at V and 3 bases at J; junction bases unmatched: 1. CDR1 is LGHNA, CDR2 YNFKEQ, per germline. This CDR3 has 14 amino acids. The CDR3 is CASSQDRGHTEAFF. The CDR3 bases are TGTGCCAGCAGCCAAGATAGGGGGCACACTGAAGCTTTCTTT.

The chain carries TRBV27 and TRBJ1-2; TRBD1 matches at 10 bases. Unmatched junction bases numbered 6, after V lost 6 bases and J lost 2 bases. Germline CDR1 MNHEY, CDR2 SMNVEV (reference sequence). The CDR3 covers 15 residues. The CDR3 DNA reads TGTGCCAGCAGCGCACCGGGACAGGGGAACTATGGCTACACCTTC. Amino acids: CASSAPGQGNYGYTF.

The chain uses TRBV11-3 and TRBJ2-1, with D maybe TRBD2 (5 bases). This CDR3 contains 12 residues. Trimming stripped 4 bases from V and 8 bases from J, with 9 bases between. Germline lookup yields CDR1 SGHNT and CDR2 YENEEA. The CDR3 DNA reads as TGTGCCAGCAGCTGGGGAGTTGATGAGCAGTTCTTC. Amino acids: CASSWGVDEQFF.

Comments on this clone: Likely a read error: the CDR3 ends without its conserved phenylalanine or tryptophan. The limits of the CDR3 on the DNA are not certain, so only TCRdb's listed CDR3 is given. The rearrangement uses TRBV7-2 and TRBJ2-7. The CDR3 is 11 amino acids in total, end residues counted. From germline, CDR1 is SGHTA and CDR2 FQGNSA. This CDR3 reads CASSLFRTSGL.

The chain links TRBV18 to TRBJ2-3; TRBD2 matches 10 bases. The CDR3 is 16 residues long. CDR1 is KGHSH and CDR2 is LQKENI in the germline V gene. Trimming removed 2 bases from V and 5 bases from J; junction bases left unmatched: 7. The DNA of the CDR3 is TGTGCCAGCTCACCATCCGGGACTAGCGAATTAGATACGCAGTATTTT. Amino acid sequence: CASSPSGTSELDTQYF.

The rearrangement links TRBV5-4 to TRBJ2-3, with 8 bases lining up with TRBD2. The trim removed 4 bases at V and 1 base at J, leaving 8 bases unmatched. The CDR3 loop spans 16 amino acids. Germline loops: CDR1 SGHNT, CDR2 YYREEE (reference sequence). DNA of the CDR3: TGTGCCAGCAGCACTCCTAGCGGGTGGGGCACAGATACGCAGTATTTT. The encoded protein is CASSTPSGWGTDTQYF.

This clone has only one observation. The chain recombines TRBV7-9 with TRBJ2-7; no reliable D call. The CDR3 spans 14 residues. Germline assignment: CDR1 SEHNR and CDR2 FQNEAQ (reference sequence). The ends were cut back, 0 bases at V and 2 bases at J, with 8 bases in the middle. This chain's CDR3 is CASSLALGPYEQYF. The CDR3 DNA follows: TGTGCCAGCAGCTTAGCACTGGGCCCCTACGAGCAGTACTTC.

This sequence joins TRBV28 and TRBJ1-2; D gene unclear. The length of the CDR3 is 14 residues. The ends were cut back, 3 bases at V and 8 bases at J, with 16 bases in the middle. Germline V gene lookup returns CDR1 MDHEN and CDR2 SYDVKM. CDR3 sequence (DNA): TGTGCCAGCAGTTTGGCGGCGGACCTGCGGGGCTACACCTTC. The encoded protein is CASSLAADLRGYTF.

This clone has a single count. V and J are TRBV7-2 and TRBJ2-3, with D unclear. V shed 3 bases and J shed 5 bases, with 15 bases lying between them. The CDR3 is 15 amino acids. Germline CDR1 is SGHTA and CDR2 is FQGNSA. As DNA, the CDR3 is TGTGCCAGCAGCTTGAGCTCAGGATGGGGAGATACGCAGTATTTT. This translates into CASSLSSGWGDTQYF.

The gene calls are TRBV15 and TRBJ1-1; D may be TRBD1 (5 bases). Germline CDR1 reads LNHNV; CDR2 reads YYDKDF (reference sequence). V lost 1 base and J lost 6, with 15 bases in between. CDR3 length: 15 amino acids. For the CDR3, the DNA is TGTGCCACCAGCAGAGGCCGGCAGGGCCGCGCTGAAGCTTTCTTT. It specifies CATSRGRQGRAEAFF. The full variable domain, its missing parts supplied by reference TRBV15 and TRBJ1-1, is DAMVIQNPRYQVTQFGKPVTLSCSQTLNHNVMYWYQQKSSQAPKLLFHYYDKDFNNEADTPDNFQSRRPNTSFCFLDIRSPGLGDTAMYLCATSRGRQGRAEAFFGQGTRLTVV.

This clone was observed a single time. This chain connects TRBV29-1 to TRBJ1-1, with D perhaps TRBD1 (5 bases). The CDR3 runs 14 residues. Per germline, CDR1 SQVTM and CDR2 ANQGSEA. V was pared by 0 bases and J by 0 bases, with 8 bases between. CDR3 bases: TGCAGCGTTGAAGAAAGGGGTTTGAACACTGAAGCTTTCTTT. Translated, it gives CSVEERGLNTEAFF.

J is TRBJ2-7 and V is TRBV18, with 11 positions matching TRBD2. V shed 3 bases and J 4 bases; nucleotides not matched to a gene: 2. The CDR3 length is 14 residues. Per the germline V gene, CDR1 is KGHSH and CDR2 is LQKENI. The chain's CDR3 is CASSPLAGGYEQYF. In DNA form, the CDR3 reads TGTGCCAGCTCACCTCTAGCGGGGGGATACGAGCAGTACTTC.

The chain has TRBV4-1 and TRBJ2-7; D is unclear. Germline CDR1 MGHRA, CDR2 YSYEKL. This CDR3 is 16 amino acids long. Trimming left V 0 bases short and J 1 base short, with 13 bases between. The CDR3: CASSQEWPGPSYEQYF. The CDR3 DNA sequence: TGCGCCAGCAGCCAAGAATGGCCGGGTCCGTCCTACGAGCAGTACTTC.

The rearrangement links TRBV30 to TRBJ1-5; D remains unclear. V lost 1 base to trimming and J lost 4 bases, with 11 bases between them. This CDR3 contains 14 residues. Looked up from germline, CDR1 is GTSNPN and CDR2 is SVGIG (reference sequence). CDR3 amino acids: CAWSGGSGNQPQHF. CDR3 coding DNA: TGTGCCTGGAGTGGGGGAAGCGGAAATCAGCCCCAGCATTTT.

The CDR3, as DNA: TGTGCCAGCAGTCAATGGGGGAACACTGAAGCTTTCTTT. Translation: CASSQWGNTEAFF. The rearrangement joins TRBV27 to TRBJ1-1, with D unresolved. V lost 5 bases and J lost 1, with 8 bases in between. CDR3 length: 13 amino acids. CDR1 is MNHEY and CDR2 is SMNVEV in the germline V gene (reference sequence).